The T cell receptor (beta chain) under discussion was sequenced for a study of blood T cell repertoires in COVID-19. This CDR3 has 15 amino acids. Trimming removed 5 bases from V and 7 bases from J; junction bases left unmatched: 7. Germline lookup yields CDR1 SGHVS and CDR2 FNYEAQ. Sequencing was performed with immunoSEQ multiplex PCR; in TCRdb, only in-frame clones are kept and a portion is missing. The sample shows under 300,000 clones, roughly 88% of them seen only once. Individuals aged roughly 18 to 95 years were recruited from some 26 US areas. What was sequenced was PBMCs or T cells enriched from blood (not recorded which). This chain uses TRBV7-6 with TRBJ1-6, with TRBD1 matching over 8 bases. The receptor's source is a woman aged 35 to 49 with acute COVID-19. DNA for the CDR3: TGTGCCAGCAGCCCCTCGGGACAGGAAAATTCACCCCTCCACTTT. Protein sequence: CASSPSGQENSPLHF.